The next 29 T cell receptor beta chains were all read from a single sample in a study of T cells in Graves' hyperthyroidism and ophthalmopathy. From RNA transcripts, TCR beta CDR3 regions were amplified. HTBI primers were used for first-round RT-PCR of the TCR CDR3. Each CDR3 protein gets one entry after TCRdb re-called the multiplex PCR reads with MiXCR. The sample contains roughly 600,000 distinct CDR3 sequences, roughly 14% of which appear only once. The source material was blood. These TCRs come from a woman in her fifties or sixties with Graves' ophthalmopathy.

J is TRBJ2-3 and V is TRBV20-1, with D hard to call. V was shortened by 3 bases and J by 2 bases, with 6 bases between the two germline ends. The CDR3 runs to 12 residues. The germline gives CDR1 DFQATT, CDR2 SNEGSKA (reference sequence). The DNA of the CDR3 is TGCAGTGCTAGCGCCGACACAGATACGCAGTATTTT. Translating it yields CSASADTDTQYF.

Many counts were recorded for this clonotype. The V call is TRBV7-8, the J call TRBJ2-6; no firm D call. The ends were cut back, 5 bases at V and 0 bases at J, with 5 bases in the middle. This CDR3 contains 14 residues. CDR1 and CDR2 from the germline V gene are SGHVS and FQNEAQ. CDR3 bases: TGTGCCAGCAGCCGGTTCTCTGGGGCCAACGTCCTGACTTTC. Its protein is CASSRFSGANVLTF.

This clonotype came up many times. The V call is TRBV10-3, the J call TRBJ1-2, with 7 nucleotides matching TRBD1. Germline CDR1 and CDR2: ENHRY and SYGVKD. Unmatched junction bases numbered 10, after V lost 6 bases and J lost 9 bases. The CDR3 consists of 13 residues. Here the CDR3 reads CAIRVTGEECYTF. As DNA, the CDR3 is TGTGCCATCAGGGTCACAGGGGAGGAGTGCTACACCTTC.

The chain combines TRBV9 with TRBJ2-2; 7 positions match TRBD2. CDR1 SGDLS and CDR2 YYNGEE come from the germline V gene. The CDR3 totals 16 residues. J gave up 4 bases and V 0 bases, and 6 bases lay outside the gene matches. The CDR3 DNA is TGTGCCAGCAGCGTAGTGGCGGGAGCCGTCACCGGGGAGCTGTTTTTT. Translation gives CASSVVAGAVTGELFF.

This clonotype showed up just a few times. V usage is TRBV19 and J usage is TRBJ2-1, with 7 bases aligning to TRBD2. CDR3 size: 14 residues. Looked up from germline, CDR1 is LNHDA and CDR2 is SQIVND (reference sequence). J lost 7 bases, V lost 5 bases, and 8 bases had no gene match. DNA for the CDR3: TGTGCCAGTAGTCCCCGGACTAGGCGTAATGAGCAGTTCTTC. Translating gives CASSPRTRRNEQFF.

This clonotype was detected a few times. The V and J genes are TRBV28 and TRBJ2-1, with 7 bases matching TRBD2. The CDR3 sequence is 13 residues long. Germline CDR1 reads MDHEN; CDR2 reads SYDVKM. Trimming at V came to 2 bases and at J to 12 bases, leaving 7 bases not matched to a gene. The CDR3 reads CASSLGTNFWQFF. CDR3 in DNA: TGTGCCAGCAGTTTAGGGACTAACTTTTGGCAGTTCTTC.

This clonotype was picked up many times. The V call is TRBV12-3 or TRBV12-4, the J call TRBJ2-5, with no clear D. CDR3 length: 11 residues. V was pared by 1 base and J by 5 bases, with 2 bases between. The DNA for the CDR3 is TGTGCCAGCAGTTTAGACGAGACCCAGTACTTC. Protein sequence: CASSLDETQYF.

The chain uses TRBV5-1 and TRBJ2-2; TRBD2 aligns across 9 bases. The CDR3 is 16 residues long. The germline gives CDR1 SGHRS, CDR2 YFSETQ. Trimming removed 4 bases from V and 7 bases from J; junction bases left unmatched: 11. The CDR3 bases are TGCGCCAGCAGCCCACGACTAGCGGCAAAGTACGGGGAGCTGTTTTTT. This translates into CASSPRLAAKYGELFF.

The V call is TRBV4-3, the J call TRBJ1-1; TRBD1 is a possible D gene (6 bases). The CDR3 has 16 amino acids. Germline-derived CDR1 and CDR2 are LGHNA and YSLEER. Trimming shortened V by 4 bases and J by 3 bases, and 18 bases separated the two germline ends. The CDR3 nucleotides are TGCGCCAGCAGCCTGGGACGGGGGGCGTCTGACACTGAAGCTTTCTTT. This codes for CASSLGRGASDTEAFF.

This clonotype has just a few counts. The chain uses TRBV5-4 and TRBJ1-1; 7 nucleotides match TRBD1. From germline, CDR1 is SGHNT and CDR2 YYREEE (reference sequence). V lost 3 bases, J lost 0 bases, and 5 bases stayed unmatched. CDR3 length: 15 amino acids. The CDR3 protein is CASSWGQNLNTEAFF. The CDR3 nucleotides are TGTGCCAGCAGCTGGGGACAGAACTTGAACACTGAAGCTTTCTTT.

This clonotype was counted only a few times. The CDR3 is CSARGGWSGELFF. The DNA of the CDR3 is TGCAGTGCTAGAGGCGGTTGGTCCGGGGAGCTGTTTTTT. This chain uses TRBV20-1 with TRBJ2-2; D gene uncertain. The CDR3 is 13 amino acids. The germline CDR1 and CDR2 sequences are DFQATT and SNEGSKA (reference sequence). Trimming shortened V by 1 base and J by 6 bases, and 9 bases separated the two germline ends.

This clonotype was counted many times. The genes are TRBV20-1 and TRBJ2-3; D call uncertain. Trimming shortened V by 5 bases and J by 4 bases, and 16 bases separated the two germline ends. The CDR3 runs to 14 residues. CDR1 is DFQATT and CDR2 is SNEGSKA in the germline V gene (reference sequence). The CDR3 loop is CSAPEDPGADTQYF. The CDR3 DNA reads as TGCAGTGCTCCCGAGGACCCGGGCGCAGATACGCAGTATTTT.

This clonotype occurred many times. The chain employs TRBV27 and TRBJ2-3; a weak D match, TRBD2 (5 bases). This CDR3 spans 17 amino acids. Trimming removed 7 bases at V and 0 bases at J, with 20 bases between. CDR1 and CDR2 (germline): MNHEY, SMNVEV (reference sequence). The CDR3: CASTRTSTYSSTDTQYF. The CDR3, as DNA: TGTGCCAGCACGAGGACTTCGACCTACTCTAGCACAGATACGCAGTATTTT.

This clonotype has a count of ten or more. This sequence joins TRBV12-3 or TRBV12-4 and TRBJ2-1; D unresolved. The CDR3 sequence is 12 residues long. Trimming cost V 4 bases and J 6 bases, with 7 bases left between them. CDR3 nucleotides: TGTGCCAGCAGTTCTACCTTCAATGAGCAGTTCTTC. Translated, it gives CASSSTFNEQFF.

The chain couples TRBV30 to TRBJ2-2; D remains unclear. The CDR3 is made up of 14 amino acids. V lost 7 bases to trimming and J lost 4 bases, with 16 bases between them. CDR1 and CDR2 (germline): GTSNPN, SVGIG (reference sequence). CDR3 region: CAYHDSPATGELFF. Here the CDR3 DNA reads TGTGCCTACCATGACTCCCCGGCCACCGGGGAGCTGTTTTTT.

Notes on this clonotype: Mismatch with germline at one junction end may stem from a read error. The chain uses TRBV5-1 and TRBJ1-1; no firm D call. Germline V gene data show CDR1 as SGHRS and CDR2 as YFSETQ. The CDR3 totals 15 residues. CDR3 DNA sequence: TGCTCCAGCAGCTTATTTGGACGGCTGAACACTGAAGCTTTCTTT. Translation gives CSSSLFGRLNTEAFF.

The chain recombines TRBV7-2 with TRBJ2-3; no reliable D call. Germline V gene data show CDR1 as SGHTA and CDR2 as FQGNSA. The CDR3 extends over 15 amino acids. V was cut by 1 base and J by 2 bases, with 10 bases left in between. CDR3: CASSLVLVYTDTQYF. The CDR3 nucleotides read TGTGCCAGCAGCTTAGTTCTAGTATACACAGATACGCAGTATTTT.

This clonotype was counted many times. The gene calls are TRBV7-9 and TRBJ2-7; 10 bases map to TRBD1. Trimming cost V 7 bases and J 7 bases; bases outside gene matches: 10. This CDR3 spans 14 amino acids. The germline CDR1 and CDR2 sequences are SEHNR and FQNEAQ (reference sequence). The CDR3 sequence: CASNHGGTGDEQYF. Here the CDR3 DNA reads TGTGCCAGCAACCATGGGGGGACAGGGGATGAGCAGTACTTC.

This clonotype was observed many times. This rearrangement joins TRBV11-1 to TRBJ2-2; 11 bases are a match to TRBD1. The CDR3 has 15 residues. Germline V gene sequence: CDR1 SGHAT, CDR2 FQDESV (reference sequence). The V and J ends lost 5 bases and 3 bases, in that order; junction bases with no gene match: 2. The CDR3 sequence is CASSTGQGDTGELFF. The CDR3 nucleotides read TGTGCCAGCAGCACGGGACAGGGGGACACCGGGGAGCTGTTTTTT.

CDR3 bases: TGTGCCAGCAGCTTCTCTATAGCGGGTTACAATGAGCAGTTCTTC. This encodes CASSFSIAGYNEQFF. The chain uses TRBV7-2 and TRBJ2-1; TRBD2 matches at 7 bases. The CDR3 runs 15 residues. V lost 3 bases, J lost 4 bases, and 6 bases stayed unmatched. From germline, CDR1 is SGHTA and CDR2 FQGNSA.

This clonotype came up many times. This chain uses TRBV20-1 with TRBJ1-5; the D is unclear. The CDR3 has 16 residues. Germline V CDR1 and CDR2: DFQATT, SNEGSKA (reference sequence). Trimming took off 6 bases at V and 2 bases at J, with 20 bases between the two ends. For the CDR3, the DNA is TGCAGTGCGGACCCGTTCGACCTGACGGGCAATCAGCCCCAGCATTTT. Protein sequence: CSADPFDLTGNQPQHF.

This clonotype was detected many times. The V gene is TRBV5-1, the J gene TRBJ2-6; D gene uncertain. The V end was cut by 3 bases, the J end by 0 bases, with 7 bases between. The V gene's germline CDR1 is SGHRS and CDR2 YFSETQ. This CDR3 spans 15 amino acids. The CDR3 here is CASSYTASGANVLTF. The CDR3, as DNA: TGCGCCAGCAGCTACACGGCCTCTGGGGCCAACGTCCTGACTTTC. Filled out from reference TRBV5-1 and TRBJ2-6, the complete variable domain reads KAGVTQTPRYLIKTRGQQVTLSCSPISGHRSVSWYQQTPGQGLQFLFEYFSETQRNKGNFPGRFSGRQFSNSRSEMNVSTLELGDSALYLCASSYTASGANVLTFGAGSRLTVL.

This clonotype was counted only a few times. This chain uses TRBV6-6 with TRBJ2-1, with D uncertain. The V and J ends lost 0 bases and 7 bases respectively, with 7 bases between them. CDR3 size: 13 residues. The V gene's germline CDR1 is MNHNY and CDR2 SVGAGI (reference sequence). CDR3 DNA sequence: TGTGCCAGCAGTTACTCGAACCATAATGAGCAGTTCTTC. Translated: CASSYSNHNEQFF.

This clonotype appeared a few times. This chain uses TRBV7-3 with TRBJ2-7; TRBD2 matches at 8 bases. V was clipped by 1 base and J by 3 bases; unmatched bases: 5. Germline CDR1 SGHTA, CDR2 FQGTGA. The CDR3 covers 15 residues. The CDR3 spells CASSLNDGGDYEQYF. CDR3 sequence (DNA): TGTGCCAGCAGCTTAAATGACGGGGGGGACTACGAGCAGTACTTC.

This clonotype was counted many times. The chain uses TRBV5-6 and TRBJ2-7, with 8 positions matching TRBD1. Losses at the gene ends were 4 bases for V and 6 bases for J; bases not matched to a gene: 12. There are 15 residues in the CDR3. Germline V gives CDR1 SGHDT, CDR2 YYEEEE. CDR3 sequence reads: CASSVTGVYPREQYF. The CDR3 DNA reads TGTGCCAGCAGCGTGACAGGGGTTTATCCGCGCGAGCAGTACTTC. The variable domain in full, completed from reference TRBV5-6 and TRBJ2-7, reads DAGVTQSPTHLIKTRGQQVTLRCSPKSGHDTVSWYQQALGQGPQFIFQYYEEEERQRGNFPDRFSGHQFPNYSSELNVNALLLGDSALYLCASSVTGVYPREQYFGPGTRLTVT.

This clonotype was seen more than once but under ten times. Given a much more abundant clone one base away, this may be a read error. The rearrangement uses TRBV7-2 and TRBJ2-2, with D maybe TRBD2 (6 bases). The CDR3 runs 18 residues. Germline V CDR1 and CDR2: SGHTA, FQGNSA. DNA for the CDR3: TGTGCCAGCGGCTTAGTTGTCCAGCGGGTCTCGAACACCGGGGAGCTGTTTTTT. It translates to CASGLVVQRVSNTGELFF.

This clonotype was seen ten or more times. CDR3 sequence reads: CASSVTTSGRSEQYF. CDR3 bases: TGTGCCAGCAGCGTGACAACTAGCGGGAGGTCGGAGCAGTACTTC. The V gene is TRBV5-6, the J gene TRBJ2-7; TRBD2 matches 12 bases. The germline CDR1 and CDR2 sequences are SGHDT and YYEEEE. This CDR3 contains 15 residues. With V trimmed by 4 bases and J by 7 bases, 9 bases remained unmatched.

The CDR3 sequence is CASSRDLSYEQYF. DNA for the CDR3: TGTGCCAGCAGCAGGGACCTCTCCTACGAGCAGTACTTC. The rearrangement links TRBV6-1 to TRBJ2-7; possibly TRBD1 or TRBD2 for D (5 bases each). V was pared by 6 bases and J by 0 bases, with 9 bases between. This CDR3 comprises 13 residues. Germline-derived CDR1 and CDR2 are MNHNS and SASEGT.

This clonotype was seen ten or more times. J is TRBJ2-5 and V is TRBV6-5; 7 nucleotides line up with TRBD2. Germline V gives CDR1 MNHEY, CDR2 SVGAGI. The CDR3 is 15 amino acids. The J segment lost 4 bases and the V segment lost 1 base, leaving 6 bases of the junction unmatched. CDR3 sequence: CASSYLRERSETQYF. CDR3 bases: TGTGCCAGCAGTTACTTGCGGGAGCGCTCAGAGACCCAGTACTTC.